The source of this TCR beta chain is a study of CD8 T cells in Susac syndrome (dated by TCRdb to the late 2010s). In the study overall: Whether CD8+ T cell activation and differentiation in Susac syndrome was antigen driven was tested using repertoire sequencing. The study compared CD8+ T cell repertoire clonality among about a dozen healthy donors, 14 Susac syndrome patients and roughly 15 multiple sclerosis patients. The paper as a whole reports these results and caveats: The TCR sequencing and HLA analysis was acknowledged to have included a relatively small number of individuals.

V is reduced by 5 bases and J by 6 bases, leaving a spacing of 14 bases between them. Measured from the cysteine to the phenylalanine, the CDR3 is 14 residues long. The CDR3 DNA has 42 bases and is translated from base 1. High-throughput TCR beta sequencing profiled peripheral blood CD8+ and CD4+ T cells from healthy donors, Susac syndrome patients and multiple sclerosis patients. Healthy donors were included as age- and sex-matched controls. Bulk CD8+ and CD4+ T cells were purified by magnetic negative isolation, whereas CD8+ TEMRA cells were enriched by FACS. Blood was collected in EDTA tubes and processed within 24 hours, with PBMCs isolated through density gradient centrifugation. PBMCs destined for TCR sequencing were cryopreserved in liquid nitrogen and later thawed in a 37 °C water bath. The sorted or isolated CD4+, CD8+ and CD8+ TEMRA cells reached a purity of at least 90%. Turning to this clonotype: Its antigen is still unknown. Base qualities are not recorded, but no much larger clone differs from it by a single base.

RNA was extracted using the RNeasy kit, and about 0.5 to 1 ug of the RNA was reverse transcribed with random hexamers. The immunoSEQ multiplex PCR assay, which covers 54 Vbeta and 13 Jbeta segments, was used to amplify TCR beta CDR3 regions. To correct PCR amplification bias, a synthetic template baseline was used for both primer optimization and computational correction. In the authors' own workflow: Only productive sequences were kept, with reads annotated to V, D and J genes according to IMGT and analyzed in immunoSEQ Analyzer. To calculate clonality, Shannon entropy was normalized by log2 of the number of productive unique sequences and then subtracted from one. Public and private clones were assessed among the 100 most prevalent clones of each patient and control. Clones were defined as Susac-specific when absent from the healthy and MS cohorts, from about 1,100 published viral clones and from other ImmuneACCESS disease sequences. The raw public reads went through TCRdb reprocessing: fastp at Q25, MiXCR clone calling, in-frame beta chains kept. Each entry merges the rows of one CDR3 protein and shows their most common DNA and genes. The V and J calls come from TCRdb's annotation, not from the publication. The sample records about 120,000 distinct CDR3 sequences, approximately 90% of which are singletons. The ten largest clones take up approximately 0.12% of the sample.

The TCR sequence derives from a human donor in good health. The chain joins TRBV12-3 or TRBV12-4 to TRBJ2-1; a weak D assignment points to TRBD2 (6 bases agree). Sequenced sample: CD8+ T cells from PBMCs. The CDR3 corresponds to CASSLGDFTNEQFF. The DNA sequence is TGTGCCAGCAGTCTCGGGGACTTTACCAATGAGCAGTTCTTC.